The 8 T cell receptor beta chains given below trace back to one sample, sequenced in a study of T cell responses to AZD1222 COVID-19 vaccine. Measured with immunoSEQ multiplex PCR; TCRdb has only the in-frame clones, and not every one. Here the sample spans 100,000 to 120,000 clones, just over 85% being singletons. The sequenced sample was peripheral blood, obtained on day 0 of AZD1222 vaccination. These receptors all stem from an adult in good health.

The chain carries TRBV6-1 and TRBJ1-1; D is ambiguous. CDR3 length: 15 amino acids. The V end lost 3 bases, the J end lost 6 bases, and 17 bases lay between the germline ends. Germline V gene sequence: CDR1 MNHNS, CDR2 SASEGT. For the CDR3, the DNA is TGTGCCAGCAGTGAGGGTTCCCCAATCGGGGCTGAAGCTTTCTTT. Translation: CASSEGSPIGAEAFF.

This chain uses TRBV5-1 with TRBJ2-2; D possibly corresponds to TRBD2 (6 bases). This CDR3 region has 16 residues. The germline CDR1 and CDR2 sequences are SGHRS and YFSETQ. Deletions cut 4 bases from V and 7 bases from J, with 20 bases between. CDR3 protein: CASSHVGGGLNGELFF. The CDR3 DNA is TGCGCCAGCAGCCACGTGGGTGGAGGGCTAAACGGGGAGCTGTTTTTT.

The V and J genes are TRBV4-1 and TRBJ1-2; the D is unclear. V was trimmed by 2 bases and J by 4 bases, leaving 8 bases between them. CDR3 length: 13 residues. Germline V gene data show CDR1 as MGHRA and CDR2 as YSYEKL. The CDR3 bases are TGCGCCAGCAGCCAATTGGGAGTCTATGGCTACACCTTC. Protein: CASSQLGVYGYTF.

This chain joins TRBV4-2 and TRBJ1-1; D remains ambiguous. The V end lost 0 bases, the J end lost 6 bases, and 11 bases lay between the germline ends. The CDR3 is 14 residues long. Looked up from germline, CDR1 is LGHNA and CDR2 is YNFKEQ. This CDR3 reads CASSQDRADPEAFF. The CDR3 DNA is TGTGCCAGCAGCCAAGATAGGGCAGACCCTGAAGCTTTCTTT.

Points on this clone: An end of the junction does not agree with germline; a read error may underlie this. This sequence joins TRBV6-1 and TRBJ1-2; no clear D. This CDR3 spans 13 amino acids. The germline gives CDR1 MNHNS, CDR2 SASEGT. As DNA, the CDR3 is TGTGCCAGCAGAGAAGGGAATATCTATGGCTACACCTTC. Protein sequence: CASREGNIYGYTF.

This clone was recorded only once. The chain has TRBV9 and TRBJ2-7, with D unresolved. The CDR3 contains 15 residues. The ends were cut back, 0 bases at V and 0 bases at J, with 10 bases in the middle. Germline CDR1 is SGDLS and CDR2 is YYNGEE. This chain's CDR3 is CASSVDGVPSYEQYF. CDR3 coding DNA: TGTGCCAGCAGCGTAGACGGAGTCCCCTCCTACGAGCAGTACTTC.

The V gene is TRBV19, the J gene TRBJ2-7; 8 positions agree with TRBD1. The CDR3 has 15 amino acids. J gave up 3 bases and V 3 bases, and 7 bases lay outside the gene matches. CDR1 is LNHDA, CDR2 SQIVND, per germline (reference sequence). The CDR3 bases are TGTGCCAGTAGTATGGACCCGGGACAGGACTACGAGCAGTACTTC. This translates into CASSMDPGQDYEQYF.

V usage is TRBV27 and J usage is TRBJ1-3; 8 bases line up with TRBD1. With V trimmed by 4 bases and J by 1 base, 3 bases remained unmatched. Per the germline V gene, CDR1 is MNHEY and CDR2 is SMNVEV (reference sequence). There are 15 residues in the CDR3. For the CDR3, the DNA is TGTGCCAGCAGTTCCTGGACAGGGTCTGGAAACACCATATATTTT. This gives the protein CASSSWTGSGNTIYF.